The 18 T cell receptor beta chains below come from one sample, sequenced in a study of T cell responses to AZD1222 COVID-19 vaccine. Assay: immunoSEQ multiplex PCR; the TCRdb copy retains only in-frame clones and omits some. The table has 200,000 to 250,000 clones, approximately 94% seen once; the top ten hold roughly 0.99%. The starting material was peripheral blood, obtained on day 0 of MenACWY control vaccination. These receptors were taken from an adult in good health.

In its sample, this clone was seen a few times. J is TRBJ1-6 and V is TRBV7-2; tentative D call: TRBD1 (6 bases). This CDR3 comprises 15 residues. Deletions cut 1 base from V and 6 bases from J, with 10 bases between. Per germline, CDR1 SGHTA and CDR2 FQGNSA. CDR3 nucleotide sequence: TGTGCCAGCAGCTTAGTACAGGGTGGTAATTCACCCCTCCACTTT. Translating gives CASSLVQGGNSPLHF.

This chain links TRBV6-6 with TRBJ2-6; maybe TRBD1 (6 bases). Trimming took off 9 bases at V and 1 base at J, with 7 bases between the two ends. The length of the CDR3 is 13 residues. The germline V gene encodes CDR1 MNHNY and CDR2 SVGAGI (reference sequence). The CDR3 nucleotides read TGTGCCAGTACAGGGTCTGGGGCCAACGTCCTGACTTTC. The encoded protein is CASTGSGANVLTF.

The rearrangement uses TRBV12-5 and TRBJ2-2, with D possibly TRBD1 on 5 matching bases. The V end lost 8 bases, the J end lost 1 base, and 14 bases lay between the germline ends. The CDR3 sequence is 15 residues long. From germline, CDR1 is LGHNT and CDR2 FRNRAP. The CDR3 bases are TGTGCTAGTTGCCCGAACAGGAGGAACACCGGGGAGCTGTTTTTT. It codes for CASCPNRRNTGELFF.

In DNA, the CDR3 is TGCGCCAGCAGCTTGAACGGGGCGCCAAATCATTCACCCCTCCACTTT. It codes for CASSLNGAPNHSPLHF. The chain has TRBV5-1 and TRBJ1-6, with D tentatively TRBD1 (5 bases). Germline V gene sequence: CDR1 SGHRS, CDR2 YFSETQ. Trimming removed 1 base from V and 8 bases from J, with 16 bases in between. This CDR3 comprises 16 residues.

This sequence joins TRBV12-5 and TRBJ1-1; 7 bases fit TRBD1. CDR1 is LGHNT and CDR2 is FRNRAP in the germline V gene. The CDR3 consists of 15 residues. With V trimmed by 0 bases and J by 1 base, 2 bases remained unmatched. DNA of the CDR3: TGTGCTAGTGGTTTGGTCCCAGGGGGGAACACTGAAGCTTTCTTT. This codes for CASGLVPGGNTEAFF. Complete variable domain (other parts from reference TRBV12-5 and TRBJ1-1): DARVTQTPRHKVTEMGQEVTMRCQPILGHNTVFWYRQTMMQGLELLAYFRNRAPLDDSGMPKDRFSAEMPDATLATLKIQPSEPRDSAVYFCASGLVPGGNTEAFFGQGTRLTVV.

The chain uses TRBV10-3 and TRBJ2-7; D might be TRBD1 (5 bases). This CDR3 spans 12 amino acids. V lost 8 bases and J 2 bases, leaving 10 bases between the germline ends. Germline CDR1 reads ENHRY; CDR2 reads SYGVKD. CDR3 nucleotides: TGTGCCATCGGGGCTAGTCCCTACGAGCAGTACTTC. It specifies CAIGASPYEQYF.

V and J are TRBV20-1 and TRBJ1-5; no reliable D call. This CDR3 is built from 15 residues. Germline V gene lookup returns CDR1 DFQATT and CDR2 SNEGSKA (reference sequence). Trimming shortened V by 3 bases and J by 0 bases, and 12 bases separated the two germline ends. CDR3 DNA: TGCAGTGCTAGTTTGGAATTAACTAGCAATCAGCCCCAGCATTTT. It translates to CSASLELTSNQPQHF.

This rearrangement joins TRBV5-6 to TRBJ1-1; D is unclear. The ends were cut back, 0 bases at V and 10 bases at J, with 10 bases in the middle. Germline V CDR1 and CDR2: SGHDT, YYEEEE. The CDR3 sequence is 12 residues long. CDR3 DNA sequence: TGTGCCAGCAGCTTGGGCAGCTTGGTAGCTTTCTTT. Its translation is CASSLGSLVAFF.

This clone was seen only a few times. V usage is TRBV28 and J usage is TRBJ1-6; D gene uncertain. CDR1 and CDR2 (germline): MDHEN, SYDVKM. The germline V and J ends were trimmed by 4 bases and 8 bases, with 6 bases remaining between them. This CDR3 is 12 amino acids long. The chain's CDR3 is CASSSEYSPLHF. CDR3 bases: TGTGCCAGCAGTTCAGAGTATTCACCCCTCCACTTT.

In nucleotides, the CDR3 is TGTGCCAGCAGTAAGGGACAGCGCAATCAGCCCCAGCATTTT. It is translated as CASSKGQRNQPQHF. The chain joins TRBV6-5 to TRBJ1-5, with 7 bases lining up with TRBD1. J was trimmed by 2 bases and V by 5 bases; bases with no gene match: 3. In germline, CDR1 is MNHEY, CDR2 SVGAGI. There are 14 residues in the CDR3.

This sequence joins TRBV7-2 and TRBJ2-2; tentatively, D is TRBD1 (6 bases). V gave up 5 bases and J gave up 5 bases, with 9 bases separating them. The CDR3 is 13 residues long. CDR1 and CDR2 from the germline V gene are SGHTA and FQGNSA. CDR3 nucleotide sequence: TGTGCCAGCAGCGTTCAGGGGACCGGGGAGCTGTTTTTT. It yields the protein CASSVQGTGELFF.

V and J are TRBV11-2 and TRBJ1-2; D not resolved. V was pared by 5 bases and J by 1 base, with 8 bases between. This CDR3 region has 13 residues. The germline V gene encodes CDR1 SGHAT and CDR2 FQNNGV. CDR3 region: CASSPDGNYGYTF. DNA of the CDR3: TGTGCCAGCAGCCCGGACGGTAACTATGGCTACACCTTC.

J is TRBJ2-7 and V is TRBV19; tentatively, D is TRBD1 (6 bases). CDR1 is LNHDA, CDR2 SQIVND, per germline (reference sequence). The CDR3 sequence is 13 residues long. Between the trimmed V and J ends, which lost 6 bases and 2 bases, there was a span of 11 bases. The CDR3 DNA reads TGTGCCAGTAGGTTGACAGGAGCCTACGAGCAGTACTTC. Translating it yields CASRLTGAYEQYF.

The gene calls are TRBV19 and TRBJ1-5; 7 bases are shared with TRBD1. Germline-derived CDR1 and CDR2 are LNHDA and SQIVND (reference sequence). After removal of 6 bases from V and 4 bases from J, the junction contained 6 bases not matched to a gene. The CDR3 spans 14 residues. DNA for the CDR3: TGTGCCAGTAGCATGGGACAGCTAAATCAGCCCCAGCATTTT. This gives the protein CASSMGQLNQPQHF.

The chain links TRBV19 to TRBJ1-2; 7 nucleotides line up with TRBD1. The CDR3 spans 16 residues. The V gene's germline CDR1 is LNHDA and CDR2 SQIVND (reference sequence). J lost 5 bases, V lost 2 bases, and 11 bases had no gene match. The CDR3 is CASSISARQGGYGYTF. In DNA form, the CDR3 reads TGTGCCAGTAGTATAAGCGCGAGACAGGGTGGATATGGCTACACCTTC.

V usage is TRBV30 and J usage is TRBJ1-6; D call uncertain. Trimming took off 2 bases at V and 0 bases at J, with 2 bases between the two ends. Germline CDR1 and CDR2: GTSNPN and SVGIG (reference sequence). The CDR3 contains 13 residues. CDR3 nucleotides: TGTGCCTGGAGTAGCTCCTATAATTCACCCCTCCACTTT. Its translation is CAWSSSYNSPLHF. The whole variable domain, filled in from reference TRBV30 and TRBJ1-6, reads SQTIHQWPATLVQPVGSPLSLECTVEGTSNPNLYWYRQAAGRGLQLLFYSVGIGQISSEVPQNLSASRPQDRQFILSSKKLLLSDSGFYLCAWSSSYNSPLHFGNGTRLTVT.

The chain carries TRBV6-5 and TRBJ1-5; 9 bases map to TRBD1. The J segment lost 4 bases and the V segment lost 6 bases, leaving 7 bases of the junction unmatched. There are 15 residues in the CDR3. Germline loops: CDR1 MNHEY, CDR2 SVGAGI. The CDR3 region has the DNA TGTGCCAGCAGCAAGGGGGGACAGGGAAATCAGCCCCAGCATTTT. It yields the protein CASSKGGQGNQPQHF.

Concerning this clone: A junction boundary mismatches the germline segment, possibly from a read error. The J gene is TRBJ2-3, the V gene TRBV6-4; 7 bases are a match to TRBD2. Germline lookup yields CDR1 MRHNA and CDR2 SNTAGT. There are 15 residues in the CDR3. DNA for the CDR3: TGTGCCAGCAGTGAATCGGGGGGAGAGACAGATGCGCAGTATTTT. It yields the protein CASSESGGETDAQYF.